A single sample is the source of the 8 T cell receptor beta chains below, sequenced in a study of T cell responses to AZD1222 COVID-19 vaccine. Repertoires were generated with immunoSEQ multiplex PCR, while TCRdb's copy carries only in-frame clones and drops some. Here the sample spans more than 250,000 clones, approximately 93% being singletons. The specimen comprised peripheral blood, sampled on day 0 of AZD1222 vaccination. Receptors were obtained from an adult in good health.

This clone was counted only a few times. The chain has TRBV6-1 and TRBJ2-4; tentative D call: TRBD2 (6 bases). This CDR3 is built from 12 residues. Between the trimmed V and J ends, which lost 6 bases and 9 bases, there was a span of 12 bases. Germline V gene lookup returns CDR1 MNHNS and CDR2 SASEGT. For the CDR3, the DNA is TGTGCCAGCAGCCCAGACGGGGGCATTCAGTACTTC. It encodes CASSPDGGIQYF.

The V call is TRBV5-1, the J call TRBJ2-1; D is unresolved. The CDR3 extends over 13 amino acids. V was pared by 0 bases and J by 10 bases, with 11 bases between. Looked up from germline, CDR1 is SGHRS and CDR2 is YFSETQ. The chain's CDR3 is CASSLAREGEQFF. The CDR3 DNA is TGCGCCAGCAGCTTGGCTCGAGAAGGGGAGCAGTTCTTC.

This clone has just a few counts. The chain employs TRBV3-1 (or the pseudogene TRBV3-2) and TRBJ1-3; 8 positions agree with TRBD1. CDR1 LGHDT and CDR2 YNNKEL come from the germline V gene (reference sequence). This CDR3 has 14 amino acids. The V segment lost 4 bases and the J segment 4 bases; nucleotides outside the gene matches: 3. CDR3 amino acids: CASSLRTGGNTIYF. Written as DNA, the CDR3 is TGTGCCAGCAGCCTCCGGACAGGGGGAAACACCATATATTTT.

This sequence joins TRBV6-2 or TRBV6-3 and TRBJ2-4; 8 bases are shared with TRBD1. CDR1 is MNHEY, CDR2 SVGEGT, per germline. This CDR3 region has 15 residues. J was trimmed by 3 bases and V by 2 bases; bases with no gene match: 3. The CDR3 protein is CASSYGTGSKNIQYF. The CDR3 coding sequence is TGTGCCAGCAGTTACGGGACAGGCAGCAAAAACATTCAGTACTTC.

This chain links TRBV15 with TRBJ2-2, with 11 nucleotides matching TRBD2. Germline V lookup: CDR1 LNHNV, CDR2 YYDKDF (reference sequence). The CDR3 has 17 residues. J gave up 3 bases and V 4 bases, and 7 bases lay outside the gene matches. CDR3: CATSIPSGGRDTGELFF. The CDR3 bases are TGTGCCACCAGCATCCCTAGCGGGGGGAGGGACACCGGGGAGCTGTTTTTT.

The chain employs TRBV28 and TRBJ2-3, with 7 bases lining up with TRBD1. This CDR3 contains 14 residues. With V trimmed by 4 bases and J by 2 bases, 3 bases remained unmatched. From germline, CDR1 is MDHEN and CDR2 SYDVKM. The CDR3 DNA reads as TGTGCCAGCAGTTCCGGGACAGTCACAGATACGCAGTATTTT. Protein: CASSSGTVTDTQYF.

This sequence joins TRBV7-7 and TRBJ2-2, with a weak D call TRBD2 (6 bases). The V end lost 4 bases, the J end lost 5 bases, and 17 bases lay between the germline ends. This CDR3 comprises 16 residues. CDR1 SSHAT and CDR2 FNYEAQ come from the germline V gene (reference sequence). The CDR3 here is CASSSGIADPTGELFF. CDR3 DNA sequence: TGTGCCAGCAGCTCCGGGATAGCGGACCCTACCGGGGAGCTGTTTTTT. Combining the CDR3 with reference TRBV7-7 and TRBJ2-2 gives the whole variable domain GAGVSQSPRYKVTKRGQDVTLRCDPISSHATLYWYQQALGQGPEFLTYFNYEAQPDKSGLPSDRFSAERPEGSISTLTIQRTEQRDSAMYRCASSSGIADPTGELFFGEGSRLTVL.

This rearrangement joins TRBV5-1 to TRBJ2-7; 7 bases fit TRBD1. V was pared by 1 base and J by 2 bases, with 0 bases of the junction left unmatched. CDR1 and CDR2 from the germline V gene are SGHRS and YFSETQ. The CDR3 consists of 13 residues. The CDR3 loop reads CASSLTGAYEQYF. CDR3 coding DNA: TGCGCCAGCAGCTTGACAGGGGCCTACGAGCAGTACTTC.